This T cell receptor (beta chain) was captured by sequencing in a study of T cell responses to AZD1222 COVID-19 vaccine (TCRdb year 2021). In terms of the full investigation: AZD1222 recipients given second doses at about 4 weeks or at about 12 weeks were pooled, since spike-specific TCR depth and breadth were not found to differ between the two schedules. Trial participants were enrolled by age into 18-55, 56-69 and 70-plus year subgroups, with roughly 160, 29 and 62 TCR-sequenced participants respectively. TCR sequencing was performed for 230 to 250 trial participants, of whom 200 to 220 were given two doses of AZD1222 and about 25 were given two doses of MenACWY control vaccine.

On the study overall, not on this receptor specifically: Participants were mostly white British and included more females than males, and it was suggested by the authors that clonal diversity may have been underestimated. After two AZD1222 doses, both the breadth and the depth of spike-specific TCRs were significantly higher than at day 0 and than in MenACWY recipients. Nearly half of unique spike-specific TCRs reportedly recognized epitopes outside regions mutated in the B.1.351 and B.1.1.7 variants. The 56-69-year group was small, and its depth increase did not reach significance, likely because of low power. Vaccine-associated CD4 TCRs spanned the whole spike protein, with dominant responses in regions 160-218 and 743-854. Only six AZD1222 recipients were SARS-CoV-2 seropositive at baseline, limiting conclusions about previously exposed vaccinees. No day 14 peak-response samples were available, so repertoires were characterized only after the peak T cell response.

The CDR3 regions of human TCRbeta chains were analyzed by immunosequencing. The authors processed their data as follows. TCRs in the repertoires were compared against a reference library of SARS-CoV-2-specific TCRs that had been generated with the MIRA antigen-specificity platform. Breadth meant the fraction of unique TCRs that were SARS-CoV-2-associated, whereas depth meant the fraction of total T cells that were SARS-CoV-2-associated. Using the MIRA data, every spike-specific TCR was mapped to the spike region that the TCR reacted to and assigned to either a CD4 or a CD8 class. Log10-transformed breadth and depth values were compared by one-way ANOVA with Sidak's multiple comparisons tests. TCRdb took over this immuneACCESS table, retaining in-frame rearrangements with V and J assigned. Such tables are incomplete; in checked studies, under half of the missing clones stem from an unresolved V gene, and the remainder is unexplained. The V and J calls and clone size come from that table; D and trimming were worked out from the DNA. This sample is represented by fewer than 150,000 clones; around 89% of them were singletons. Together, the top ten hold over 4.5% of the sample.

Taken with the paper, the label for time point translates to: baseline before first vaccination. The vaccinee samples were drawn from two UK trials, COV001 and COV002, one of which was a single-blind randomized controlled phase 2/3 trial testing AZD1222 (ChAdOx1 nCoV-19) in healthy adults. For TCRbeta chain sequencing, PBMC samples from trial participants were taken at day 0 and at day 28 after the second dose. Turning to this clone: The antigen this receptor binds is unknown. Per-nucleotide qualities are absent, and no much larger clonotype sits a single base away.

For this chain, trimming is 5 bases at the V end and 5 bases at the J end, and the number of junction bases without a gene match is 5. CDR1 and CDR2 are read off the germline V gene (reference sequence) as MNHEY and SMNVEV. Measured from the cysteine to the phenylalanine, the CDR3 is 15 residues long. Left in the record is the CDR3 DNA by itself, 45 bases read in frame from the first base. Sequencing was performed on peripheral blood, taken on day 0 of AZD1222 vaccination. The chain is made from TRBV27 and TRBJ1-4, and TRBD1 matches 10 of the central bases. The sequence came from an adult in good health. CDR3 protein: CASSPETGGNEKLFF. The nucleotides read TGTGCCAGCAGTCCTGAGACAGGGGGCAATGAAAAACTGTTTTTT. The variable domain in full, with residues beyond the CDR3 obtained from the reference TRBV27 and TRBJ1-4 genes, is EAQVTQNPRYLITVTGKKLTVTCSQNMNHEYMSWYRQDPGLGLRQIYYSMNVEVTDKGDVPEGYKVSRKEKRNFPLILESPSPNQTSLYFCASSPETGGNEKLFFGSGTQLSVL.